This T cell receptor (beta chain) was identified in a study of regulatory T cells in long-lasting Graves disease. This clonotype occurred once. A read error may account for a junction end that differs from germline. CDR1 and CDR2 (germline): DFQATT, SNEGSKA (reference sequence). The CDR3 loop spans 13 amino acids. As to time point: newly diagnosed GD, antithyroid drugs for less than 3 months. Construction of the TCR library relied on RNA isolated from PBMCs. Researchers made TCR beta libraries by using iRepertoire HTBI primers and running Arm-PCR on CDR3 regions. MiXCR, run by TCRdb on the multiplex PCR reads, gives a single entry per CDR3 protein. Here the sample spans over 350,000 distinct CDR3 sequences, about 15% being singletons. The same specimen was also included in a second study, on T cells in Graves' hyperthyroidism and ophthalmopathy.

This TCR derives from a middle-aged woman with Graves disease. V and J are TRBV20-1 and TRBJ2-7; the D gene is possibly TRBD1 (5 bases). The specimen comprised peripheral blood mononuclear cells (PBMCs), sampled at new diagnosis, from a patient treated with antithyroid drugs. CDR3 loop: CGARSQGRYEQYF. The CDR3 bases are TGCGGTGCTAGGTCCCAGGGCCGCTACGAGCAGTACTTC.